Listed below are T cell receptor beta chains from one sample, sequenced in a study of blood T cell repertoires in COVID-19. Produced via immunoSEQ multiplex PCR; TCRdb's table is partial and in-frame only. The sample records about 38,000 clones, about three quarters being singletons. Sequenced material: peripheral blood. These receptors came from an older man with COVID-19, enrolled during active disease. Both conserved end residues are part of each CDR3. The order of the fields is V gene, D gene, clone size, J gene, CDR3 DNA, CDR3 protein. The D gene is left open where the match is weak. A row's size may be missing; if present it is once, few, many or a size class.

TRBV12-5	NA	NA	TRBJ1-1	TGTGCTAGTGGTTTGGTACTCACAGAGACATATGAAGCTTTCTTT	CASGLVLTETYEAFF
TRBV19	TRBD2	NA	TRBJ2-2	TGTGCCAGTAGGCGGGAGGGCGAGAACACCGGGGAGCTGTTTTTT	CASRREGENTGELFF
TRBV15	NA	NA	TRBJ2-1	TGTGCCACCAGCAGAGATGCCAGCGTATATGAGCAGTTCTTC	CATSRDASVYEQFF
TRBV9	NA	NA	TRBJ2-6	TGTGCCAGCAGCGTAGTGACAGGACCAAGCTCTGGGGCCAACGTCCTGACTTTC	CASSVVTGPSSGANVLTF
TRBV10-3	NA	NA	TRBJ2-7	TGTGCCATCAGACCGGGACATAAGATATACGAGCAGTACTTC	CAIRPGHKIYEQYF
TRBV18	NA	NA	TRBJ2-4	TGTGCCAGCTCACCATCTGGCCAGGGCCAAGCCAAAAACATTCAGTACTTC	CASSPSGQGQAKNIQYF
TRBV20-1	NA	NA	TRBJ1-2	TGCAGTGCTACAGGGTACGGCTACACCTTC	CSATGYGYTF
TRBV28	TRBD1	NA	TRBJ1-5	TGTGCCAGCAGCCCCGGGACAGGGAAACATCAGCCCCAGCATTTT	CASSPGTGKHQPQHF
TRBV27	NA	NA	TRBJ2-2	TGTGCCAGCAGTGAACTAGCTTCGAGCACCGGGGAGCTGTTTTTT	CASSELASSTGELFF
TRBV5-1	TRBD1	NA	TRBJ1-5	TGCGCCAGCAGCTTGGGACAGGGATACAATCAGCCCCAGCATTTT	CASSLGQGYNQPQHF
TRBV4-1	NA	NA	TRBJ1-6	TGCGCCAGCAGCCAAGGGGCGAACTATAATTCACCCCTCCACTTT	CASSQGANYNSPLHF
TRBV19	TRBD1	NA	TRBJ2-7	TGTGCCAGTAGTCCTAGGACAGGGTACGAGCAGTACTTC	CASSPRTGYEQYF
TRBV6-5	NA	NA	TRBJ1-6	TGTGCCAGCAGTTTCCGGACATTAACACCCCTCCACTTT	CASSFRTLTPLHF
TRBV5-1	TRBD1	NA	TRBJ2-1	TGCGCCAGCAGCTCGGGACAGGGCGATGAGCAGTTCTTC	CASSSGQGDEQFF
TRBV3-1/TRBV3-2	TRBD2	NA	TRBJ2-3	TGTGCCAGCAGCCAAGGCTGGGGGGCGGGGGGAGCTAGCACAGATACGCAGTATTTT	CASSQGWGAGGASTDTQYF
TRBV5-1	NA	NA	TRBJ2-1	TGCGCCAGCAGCTTGTTAGGTACCGGGCGGGACTTCTACAATGAGCAGTTCTTC	CASSLLGTGRDFYNEQFF
TRBV27	NA	few	TRBJ1-1	TGTGCCAGCAGTTTTAGCAGGGTTACTGAAGCTTTCTTT	CASSFSRVTEAFF
TRBV6-6	NA	NA	TRBJ1-2	TGTGCCAGCAGCCCGGGTGGAGGCTACACCTTC	CASSPGGGYTF
TRBV4-1	NA	NA	TRBJ2-6	TGCGCCAGCAGCCAACCAAGAGGAAGCGGCCAATCCTCTGGGGCCAACGTCCTGACTTTC	CASSQPRGSGQSSGANVLTF
TRBV6-5	NA	once	TRBJ1-6	TGTGCCAGCAGTTACAACAGGGAGTACTCACCCCTCCACTTT	CASSYNREYSPLHF
TRBV5-4	TRBD1	NA	TRBJ1-1	TGTGCCAGCAGCTCACGACAGGGGAAAGGCACTGAAGCTTTCTTT	CASSSRQGKGTEAFF
TRBV28	NA	few	TRBJ1-3	TGTGCCAGCAGACAGGGATGGGGAAACACCATATATTTT	CASRQGWGNTIYF
TRBV3-1/TRBV3-2	TRBD2	NA	TRBJ2-2	TGTGCCAGCAGCCAACCTAGCGGGGGGGCCGGGGAGCTGTTTTTT	CASSQPSGGAGELFF
TRBV30	NA	NA	TRBJ1-3	TGTGCCTGGGAAGGGGGACGCCTGACTGGAAACACCATATATTTT	CAWEGGRLTGNTIYF
TRBV11-2	NA	NA	TRBJ2-5	TGTGCCAGCAGCTTACTGGGGGGATTTGAAGAGACCCAGTACTTC	CASSLLGGFEETQYF
TRBV7-3	TRBD2	NA	TRBJ2-1	TGTGCCAGCAGCATCCTAGCGGGGGAGTACAATGAGCAGTTCTTC	CASSILAGEYNEQFF
TRBV5-4	TRBD1	NA	TRBJ1-1	TGTGCCAGCAGGCGGACAGGGTTCACTGAAGCTTTCTTT	CASRRTGFTEAFF
TRBV24-1	TRBD1	NA	TRBJ2-3	TGTGCCACCAGTGACTCGCTTGGCGGGACAGGTCGAATAGCGCAGTATTTT	CATSDSLGGTGRIAQYF
TRBV24-1	NA	NA	TRBJ1-2	TGTGCCACCAGTGAGGCCCGGGACTCTGGCTACACCTTC	CATSEARDSGYTF
TRBV2	NA	NA	TRBJ1-5	TGTGCCAGCACCCAACGCCGGGACAACAGCAATCAGCCCCAGCATTTT	CASTQRRDNSNQPQHF
TRBV6-2/TRBV6-3	TRBD1	NA	TRBJ1-5	TGTGCCAGCAGTGACTTACAGGGGGGTAGCAATCAGCCCCAGCATTTT	CASSDLQGGSNQPQHF
TRBV18	NA	NA	TRBJ2-2	TGTGCCAGCTCACCACCACATTACACCGGGGAGCTGTTTTTT	CASSPPHYTGELFF
TRBV27	NA	few	TRBJ1-2	TGTGCCAGCAGTTCCCCGCGTCATGGCTACACCTTC	CASSSPRHGYTF
TRBV18	NA	NA	TRBJ1-1	TGTGCCAGCTCACCAGCTTATTGGGAGACTGAAGCTTTCTTT	CASSPAYWETEAFF
TRBV12-5	NA	once	TRBJ1-4	TGTGCTAGTGGTTTAGGGGGGGACTCAACTAATGAAAAACTGTTTTTT	CASGLGGDSTNEKLFF
TRBV5-1	TRBD1	once	TRBJ1-2	TGCGCCAGCAGCTGGACCGGGACAGGAGACTATGGCTACACCTTC	CASSWTGTGDYGYTF
TRBV5-1	NA	NA	TRBJ1-2	TGCGCCAGCAGCGGGGACTATTCTGGCTACACCTTC	CASSGDYSGYTF
TRBV28	TRBD1	NA	TRBJ1-2	TGTGCCAGCGCCCCAGGGGGATCCAACTATGGCTACACCTTC	CASAPGGSNYGYTF
TRBV7-2	NA	NA	TRBJ1-4	TGTGCCAGCAGCTTAAACCCCCCGGCAGGGGTAGGGACTAATGAAAAACTGTTTTTT	CASSLNPPAGVGTNEKLFF
TRBV29-1	NA	NA	TRBJ1-1	TGCAGCGTCTTACTGCGGGGCCATAAGCTCTTT	CSVLLRGHKLF
TRBV12-3/TRBV12-4	NA	NA	TRBJ1-5	TGTGCCAGCAGCCTAGTCAATCAGCCCCAGCATTTT	CASSLVNQPQHF
TRBV5-1	TRBD1	NA	TRBJ1-6	TGCGCCAGCAGCCCGGGACAGGGAAATTCACCCCTCCACTTT	CASSPGQGNSPLHF
TRBV3-1/TRBV3-2	NA	once	TRBJ1-1	TGTGCCAGCAGCCAAGTGGTATGGTCGTTAGGACAGTTGAACACTGAAGCTTTCTTT	CASSQVVWSLGQLNTEAFF
TRBV5-1	NA	NA	TRBJ2-2	TGCGCCAGCAGCTTGGGGGCATTGTCCGGGGAGCTGTTTTTT	CASSLGALSGELFF
TRBV27	NA	NA	TRBJ2-3	TGTGCCAGCAGTTCCCCTCTCACAGATACGCAGTATTTT	CASSSPLTDTQYF
TRBV28	NA	NA	TRBJ1-4	TGTGCCAGCAGCCGGGACTTCTGGCAAGAAAAACTGTTTTTT	CASSRDFWQEKLFF
TRBV7-2	TRBD1	few	TRBJ2-1	TGTGCCAGCAGCTCGGGGAAGACAGGGTTACGTTTAGTCGTGAAAGAGCAGTTCTTC	CASSSGKTGLRLVVKEQFF
TRBV14	NA	NA	TRBJ2-1	TGTGCCAGCAGCCTACTAGGATCAGATGAGCAGTTCTTC	CASSLLGSDEQFF
TRBV19	NA	NA	TRBJ1-1	TGTGCCAGTAGTTCTGGACAGACTGTCTTACTGGAAGCTTTCTTT	CASSSGQTVLLEAFF
TRBV30	NA	NA	TRBJ2-1	TGTGCCTGGACCCCGGGCTACAATGAGCAGTTCTTC	CAWTPGYNEQFF
TRBV6-6	NA	NA	TRBJ2-7	TGTGCCAGCACCGTGGCAGGGGCTACCTACGAGCAGTACTTC	CASTVAGATYEQYF
TRBV28	TRBD2	NA	TRBJ2-1	TGTGCCAGCAGTTTATCTGGGACTAGCGGGCGGCGGGAGCAGTTCTTC	CASSLSGTSGRREQFF
TRBV19	TRBD2	NA	TRBJ2-3	TGTGCCAGTAGCCGGACTAGCGGAGTCACAGATACGCAGTATTTT	CASSRTSGVTDTQYF
TRBV19	NA	NA	TRBJ2-7	TGTGCCACAAGACTAAGGGGACAAAAGAACTACGAGCAGTACTTC	CATRLRGQKNYEQYF
TRBV18	TRBD2	once	TRBJ2-7	TGTGCCAGCTCACCAAGTAGCGGGGGGTACGAGCAGTACTTC	CASSPSSGGYEQYF
TRBV6-2/TRBV6-3	NA	NA	TRBJ2-2	TGTGCCAGCAGTTACTCGAGGATGAACACCGGGGAGCTGTTTTTT	CASSYSRMNTGELFF
TRBV2	TRBD1	NA	TRBJ1-5	TGTGCCAGCAGTCCTGACAGGGATCAGCCCCAGCATTTT	CASSPDRDQPQHF